A selection of T cell receptor beta chains follows, all from one sample in a study of OX40 agonist ivuxolimab in advanced cancers. Only in-frame clones appear in the TCRdb table, and some are missing; sequencing was by immunoSEQ multiplex PCR. The sample yields approximately 22,000 clones, 83% seen once. Sequenced material: CD4+ or CD8+ T cells sorted from blood, taken in a trial of the OX40 agonist ivuxolimab. The receptors originated from an adult with an advanced solid tumor such as melanoma, head and neck, liver or kidney cancer. Both conserved end residues are part of each CDR3. D genes are given only for firm matches. Not all rows give a size; the values are once, few, many and, for expanded clones, a class.

TRBV27	TRBD1	NA	TRBJ2-7	CASRPDRGFSYEQYF	TGTGCCAGCCGACCGGACAGGGGGTTCTCCTACGAGCAGTACTTC
TRBV19	TRBD1	NA	TRBJ1-1	CASSDRENTEAFF	TGTGCCAGTAGCGACAGGGAAAACACTGAAGCTTTCTTT
TRBV2	NA	NA	TRBJ2-1	CASRGGGHEQFF	TGTGCCAGCAGGGGTGGGGGGCATGAGCAGTTCTTC
TRBV2	NA	once	TRBJ2-6	CASRQGSSGANVLTF	TGTGCCAGCAGGCAGGGGAGCTCTGGGGCCAACGTCCTGACTTTC
TRBV14	NA	NA	TRBJ1-5	CASSRRTGHSYSNQPQHF	TGTGCCAGCAGCCGCAGAACGGGACACTCCTATAGCAATCAGCCCCAGCATTTT
TRBV9	TRBD1	NA	TRBJ1-2	CASSGLQGHRGYTF	TGTGCCAGCAGCGGCCTACAGGGGCACCGTGGCTACACCTTC
TRBV30	NA	NA	TRBJ1-1	CVWGRLQGTSEAFF	TGTGTCTGGGGGCGCCTACAGGGTACCTCTGAAGCTTTCTTT
TRBV7-3	TRBD1	NA	TRBJ1-1	CASSTTGGGGTEAFF	TGTGCCAGCAGCACGACAGGGGGAGGGGGCACTGAAGCTTTCTTT
TRBV5-6	NA	NA	TRBJ2-5	CASSSGGGTASETQYF	TGTGCCAGCAGCAGCGGCGGCGGGACTGCCAGCGAGACCCAGTACTTC
TRBV13	NA	NA	TRBJ1-1	CASSLGRAGNTEAFF	TGTGCCAGCAGCTTAGGCCGGGCAGGGAATACTGAAGCTTTCTTT
TRBV5-1	NA	NA	TRBJ2-3	CASSPDRVSDTQYF	TGCGCCAGCAGCCCTGACAGAGTCTCAGATACGCAGTATTTT
TRBV27	TRBD1	NA	TRBJ2-7	CASTGTGGVSGQYF	TGTGCCAGCACTGGGACAGGGGGTGTGTCAGGGCAGTACTTC
TRBV6-1	NA	NA	TRBJ1-6	CASSPWQDGDSPLHF	TGTGCCAGCAGTCCTTGGCAAGACGGGGATTCACCCCTCCACTTT
TRBV7-8	NA	once	TRBJ1-1	CASSPRTVDEAFF	TGTGCCAGCAGCCCTCGGACAGTTGACGAAGCTTTCTTT
TRBV5-1	NA	few	TRBJ2-5	CASHRGAPGETQYF	TGCGCCAGCCACCGGGGTGCCCCGGGGGAGACCCAGTACTTC
TRBV6-1	TRBD1	NA	TRBJ1-5	CASSEWGTGNNQPQHF	TGTGCCAGCAGTGAATGGGGGACAGGGAATAATCAGCCCCAGCATTTT
TRBV7-3	TRBD1	medium-sized	TRBJ2-1	CASSGTGGWNEQFF	TGTGCCAGCAGCGGGACAGGGGGCTGGAATGAGCAGTTCTTC
TRBV5-1	NA	NA	TRBJ2-1	CASKGTGNEQFF	TGCGCCAGCAAGGGTACAGGCAATGAGCAGTTCTTC
TRBV11-2	NA	NA	TRBJ1-1	CASKTGGTKAFF	TGTGCCAGCAAAACTGGGGGGACGAAAGCTTTCTTT
TRBV27	NA	NA	TRBJ1-1	CASRTGYTEAFF	TGTGCCAGCAGAACAGGTTACACTGAAGCTTTCTTT
TRBV5-6	NA	medium-sized	TRBJ2-7	CASSPRAGQSYEQYF	TGTGCCAGCAGCCCGAGGGCCGGACAATCCTACGAGCAGTACTTC
TRBV19	NA	large	TRBJ1-1	CASSIGRITLGKTEAFF	TGTGCCAGTAGTATAGGAAGAATCACGCTAGGGAAGACTGAAGCTTTCTTT
TRBV7-2	NA	NA	TRBJ1-6	CASSLVRRGPLHF	TGTGCCAGCAGCTTAGTCCGGCGGGGACCCCTCCACTTT
TRBV5-6	TRBD2	NA	TRBJ2-1	CASSLPTSGYNEQFF	TGTGCCAGCAGCCTCCCGACTAGCGGATACAATGAGCAGTTCTTC
TRBV7-2	TRBD2	medium-sized	TRBJ2-1	CASSARTRFNEQFF	TGTGCCAGCAGCGCAAGGACTAGATTTAATGAGCAGTTCTTC
TRBV28	NA	few	TRBJ2-7	CASSLGGHYEQYF	TGTGCCAGCAGTTTAGGAGGACACTACGAGCAGTACTTC
TRBV15	TRBD2	NA	TRBJ2-7	CATSREGLASEQYF	TGTGCCACCAGCAGAGAGGGACTAGCGAGCGAGCAGTACTTC
TRBV28	NA	once	TRBJ2-1	CASRPVSSSYNEQFF	TGTGCCAGCAGACCGGTTTCTAGCTCCTACAATGAGCAGTTCTTC
TRBV11-2	NA	NA	TRBJ2-4	CASARNTVAKNIQYF	TGTGCCAGCGCCAGGAACACGGTAGCCAAAAACATTCAGTACTTC
TRBV6-5	NA	NA	TRBJ1-1	CASCTGSVCTEAFF	TGTGCCAGCTGCACAGGGTCGGTGTGCACTGAAGCTTTCTTT
TRBV6-5	NA	NA	TRBJ2-7	CASSPIQGSYEQYF	TGTGCCAGCAGTCCTATACAGGGCTCCTACGAGCAGTACTTC
TRBV7-6	NA	NA	TRBJ2-1	CASSPNPRNEQFF	TGTGCCAGCAGCCCCAACCCGCGCAATGAGCAGTTCTTC
TRBV2	NA	NA	TRBJ1-4	CASMGGGGHNEKLFF	TGTGCCAGCATGGGAGGAGGGGGTCATAATGAAAAACTGTTTTTT
TRBV11-3	TRBD2	NA	TRBJ2-1	CASSTRGLVGGNEQFF	TGTGCCAGCAGCACCAGGGGACTAGTAGGGGGCAATGAGCAGTTCTTC
TRBV27	TRBD1	few	TRBJ1-5	CASRTGANQPQHF	TGTGCCAGCAGAACAGGGGCCAATCAGCCCCAGCATTTT
TRBV9	TRBD1	NA	TRBJ2-3	CASSAGTGKETDTQYF	TGTGCCAGCAGCGCCGGGACAGGGAAAGAGACAGATACGCAGTATTTT
TRBV21-1	NA	NA	TRBJ2-1	CASSKVGKGCNEQFF	TGTGCCAGCAGCAAAGTTGGAAAGGGCTGCAATGAGCAGTTCTTC
TRBV29-1	TRBD1	NA	TRBJ1-4	CSVGGQGNEATNEKLFF	TGCAGCGTGGGGGGACAGGGGAATGAAGCAACTAATGAAAAACTGTTTTTT
TRBV6-5	NA	NA	TRBJ1-2	CASRTSDYGYTF	TGTGCCAGCAGAACGTCGGACTATGGCTACACCTTC
TRBV5-1	TRBD1	NA	TRBJ1-4	CASSLVGQDPTNEKLFF	TGCGCCAGCAGCTTGGTCGGACAGGACCCAACTAATGAAAAACTGTTTTTT
TRBV30	TRBD1	NA	TRBJ1-5	CAWSGTGNQPQHF	TGTGCCTGGAGTGGGACAGGGAATCAGCCCCAGCATTTT
TRBV7-6	NA	NA	TRBJ2-5	CASTPRTSEETQYF	TGTGCCAGCACCCCCCGGACCTCGGAGGAGACCCAGTACTTC
TRBV16	NA	NA	TRBJ1-5	CASSQTGWSNQPQHF	TGTGCCAGCAGCCAAACAGGGTGGAGCAATCAGCCCCAGCATTTT
TRBV7-2	TRBD1	NA	TRBJ1-1	CASSLDPGTGPFF	TGTGCCAGCAGCTTGGACCCTGGGACAGGTCCCTTCTTT
TRBV13	NA	NA	TRBJ1-1	CASSSWGTEAFF	TGTGCCAGCAGCTCGTGGGGGACTGAAGCTTTCTTT
TRBV5-6	NA	medium-sized	TRBJ2-5	CASSRGSGYETQYF	TGTGCCAGCAGCCGGGGATCCGGTTATGAGACCCAGTACTTC
TRBV7-7	NA	few	TRBJ2-2	CASSPQTGDTGELFF	TGTGCTAGCAGCCCCCAGACGGGAGACACCGGGGAGCTGTTTTTT
TRBV29-1	NA	NA	TRBJ2-3	CSTTLAGTTDTQYF	TGCAGCACAACTCTGGCGGGGACCACAGATACGCAGTATTTT
TRBV4-1	NA	NA	TRBJ1-1	CASSHTQPGGRLEAFF	TGCGCCAGCAGCCATACTCAGCCGGGGGGGCGCTTGGAAGCTTTCTTT
TRBV21-1	NA	NA	TRBJ1-1	CASSKVRKDGTEAFF	TGTGCCAGCAGCAAAGTCCGGAAAGATGGGACTGAAGCTTTCTTT
TRBV10-1	TRBD2	NA	TRBJ2-3	CASSEERELDTQYF	TGCGCCAGCAGTGAAGAGCGGGAGTTAGATACGCAGTATTTT
TRBV2	TRBD2	few	TRBJ2-5	CASSEGLAGIETQYF	TGTGCCAGCAGTGAAGGACTAGCGGGAATTGAGACCCAGTACTTC
TRBV5-1	TRBD1	NA	TRBJ1-4	CASSFTGEGEKLFF	TGCGCCAGCAGCTTTACAGGGGAGGGGGAAAAACTGTTTTTT
TRBV19	NA	NA	TRBJ2-7	CASSKDSYEQYF	TGTGCCAGTAGTAAAGACAGCTACGAGCAGTACTTC